This T cell receptor (beta chain) was recorded in a study of cytomegalovirus exposure and HLA in healthy donors. Use of 60 Vbeta and 13 Jbeta primers characterized the PCR. Sequencing used immunoSEQ multiplex PCR; TCRdb keeps in-frame clones, though not all of them. The table has 210,000 or so clones, approximately 80% seen once; the top ten hold roughly 10%. This clone was detected a few times. After removal of 6 bases from V and 6 bases from J, the junction contained 7 bases not matched to a gene. Per germline, CDR1 SEHNR and CDR2 FQNEAQ (reference sequence). The CDR3 is 14 amino acids. The source material was PBMCs. This chain joins TRBV7-9 and TRBJ1-1, with TRBD1 matching over 10 bases. This sequence was found in a woman aged 50 to 65 in good health and CMV-seropositive. CDR3 nucleotides: TGTGCCAGCAGTCCCGACAGGGGGCGCGCTGAAGCTTTCTTT. This gives the protein CASSPDRGRAEAFF.